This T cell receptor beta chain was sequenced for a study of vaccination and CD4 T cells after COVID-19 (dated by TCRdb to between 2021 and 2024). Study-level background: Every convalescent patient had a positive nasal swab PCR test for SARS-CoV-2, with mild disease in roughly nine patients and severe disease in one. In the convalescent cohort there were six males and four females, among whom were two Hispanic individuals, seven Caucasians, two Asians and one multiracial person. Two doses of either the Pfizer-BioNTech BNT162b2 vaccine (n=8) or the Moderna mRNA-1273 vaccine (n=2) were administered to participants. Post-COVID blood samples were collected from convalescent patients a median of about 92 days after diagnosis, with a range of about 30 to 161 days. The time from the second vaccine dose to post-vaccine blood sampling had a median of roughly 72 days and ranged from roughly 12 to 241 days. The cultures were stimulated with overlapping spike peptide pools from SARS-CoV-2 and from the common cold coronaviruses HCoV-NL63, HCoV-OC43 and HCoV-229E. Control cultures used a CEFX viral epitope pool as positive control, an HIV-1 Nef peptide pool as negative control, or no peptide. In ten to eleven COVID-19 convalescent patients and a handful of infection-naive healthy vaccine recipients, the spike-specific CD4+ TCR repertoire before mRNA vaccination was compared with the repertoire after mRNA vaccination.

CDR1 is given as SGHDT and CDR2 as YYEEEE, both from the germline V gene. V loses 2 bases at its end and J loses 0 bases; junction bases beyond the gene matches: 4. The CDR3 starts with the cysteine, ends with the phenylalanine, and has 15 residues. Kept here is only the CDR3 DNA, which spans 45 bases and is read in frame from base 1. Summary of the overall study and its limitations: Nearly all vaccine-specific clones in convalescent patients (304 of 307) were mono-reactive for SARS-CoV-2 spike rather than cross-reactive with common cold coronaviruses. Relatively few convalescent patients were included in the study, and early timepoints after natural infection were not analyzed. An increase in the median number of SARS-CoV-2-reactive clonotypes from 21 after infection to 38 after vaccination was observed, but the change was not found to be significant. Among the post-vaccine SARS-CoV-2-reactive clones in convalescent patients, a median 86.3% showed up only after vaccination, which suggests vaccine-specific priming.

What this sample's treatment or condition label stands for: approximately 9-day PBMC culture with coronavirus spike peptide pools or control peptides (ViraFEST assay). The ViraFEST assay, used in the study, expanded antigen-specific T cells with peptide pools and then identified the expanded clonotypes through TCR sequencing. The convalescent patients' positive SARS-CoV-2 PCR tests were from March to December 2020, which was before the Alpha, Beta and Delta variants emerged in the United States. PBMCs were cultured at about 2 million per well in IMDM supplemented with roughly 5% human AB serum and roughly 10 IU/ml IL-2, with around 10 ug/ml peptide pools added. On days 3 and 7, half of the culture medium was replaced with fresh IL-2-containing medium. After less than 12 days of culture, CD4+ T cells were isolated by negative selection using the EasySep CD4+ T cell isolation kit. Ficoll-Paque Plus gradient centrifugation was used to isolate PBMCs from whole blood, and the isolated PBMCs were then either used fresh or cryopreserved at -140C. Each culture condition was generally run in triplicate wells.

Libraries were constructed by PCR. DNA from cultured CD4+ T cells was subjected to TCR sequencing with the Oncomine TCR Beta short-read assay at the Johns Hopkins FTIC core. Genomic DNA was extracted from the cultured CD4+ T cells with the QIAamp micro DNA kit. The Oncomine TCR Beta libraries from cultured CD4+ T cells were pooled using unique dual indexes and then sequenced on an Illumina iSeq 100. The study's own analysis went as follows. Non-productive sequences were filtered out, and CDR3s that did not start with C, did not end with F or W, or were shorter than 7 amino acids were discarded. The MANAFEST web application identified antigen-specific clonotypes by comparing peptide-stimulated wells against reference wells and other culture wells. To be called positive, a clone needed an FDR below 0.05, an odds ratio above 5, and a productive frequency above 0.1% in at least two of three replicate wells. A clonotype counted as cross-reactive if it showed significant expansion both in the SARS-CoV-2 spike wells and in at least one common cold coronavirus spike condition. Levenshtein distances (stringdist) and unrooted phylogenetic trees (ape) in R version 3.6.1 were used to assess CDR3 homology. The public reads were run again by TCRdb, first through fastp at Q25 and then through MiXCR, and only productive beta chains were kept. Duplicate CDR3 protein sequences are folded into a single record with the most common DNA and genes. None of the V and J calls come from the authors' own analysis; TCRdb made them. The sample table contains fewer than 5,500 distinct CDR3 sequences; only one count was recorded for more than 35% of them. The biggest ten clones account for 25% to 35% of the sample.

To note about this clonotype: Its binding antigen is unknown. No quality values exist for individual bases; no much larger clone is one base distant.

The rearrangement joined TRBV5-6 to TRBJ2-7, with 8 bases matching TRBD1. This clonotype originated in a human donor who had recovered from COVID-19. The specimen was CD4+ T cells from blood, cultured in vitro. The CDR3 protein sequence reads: CASSFTGGSSYEQYF. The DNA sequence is TGTGCCAGCAGCTTTACAGGGGGTTCCTCCTACGAGCAGTACTTC.